These T cell receptor beta chains were read from a single sample in a study of CD8+CD57+ T cells in acquired aplastic anemia. TCRdb fed the reads into MiXCR, producing one record per CDR3 protein. The sample lists 200,000 to 250,000 distinct CDR3 sequences, 34% occurring once. Sequenced input: sorted CD4+, CD8+, or CD8+CD57+ T cells (not recorded which) from PBMCs. The receptors derive from a human donor in good health, serving as a control. The CDR3 runs from the conserved cysteine through the conserved F or W. Fields, in order: V gene, clone size, D gene, J gene, CDR3 DNA, CDR3 protein. The D gene is left open where the match is weak. Size is stated for part of the rows, as once, few or many counts, or as a class when the clone is expanded.

v_call: TRBV7-3
clone_size: many
d_call: .
j_call: TRBJ2-1
cdr3_nt: TGTGCCAGCAGCTTAATCGCCGGAAGGGCCTATGAGCAGTTCTTC
cdr3_aa: CASSLIAGRAYEQFF

v_call: TRBV29-1
clone_size: .
d_call: TRBD2
j_call: TRBJ2-3
cdr3_nt: TGCAGCGTTAAGATGGGACTAGCGGGAGAGTTTCGCGCAGATACGCAGTATTTT
cdr3_aa: CSVKMGLAGEFRADTQYF

v_call: TRBV12-5
clone_size: few
d_call: .
j_call: TRBJ2-3
cdr3_nt: TGTGCTAGTGGAGGAAGGGGGGGGGCAGATACGCAGTATTTT
cdr3_aa: CASGGRGGADTQYF

v_call: TRBV7-5
clone_size: .
d_call: .
j_call: TRBJ1-6
cdr3_nt: .
cdr3_aa: CISVPAHYPGSQQLSPLHF

v_call: TRBV7-9
clone_size: few
d_call: TRBD2
j_call: TRBJ2-3
cdr3_nt: TGTGCCAGCAGCCATACCGGGACTAGCTTTGCAGATACGCAGTATTTT
cdr3_aa: CASSHTGTSFADTQYF

v_call: TRBV28
clone_size: .
d_call: .
j_call: TRBJ2-2
cdr3_nt: TGTGCCAGCAGTTTCCCTAGACTCTCTGCGGGCACCGGGGAGCTGTTTTTT
cdr3_aa: CASSFPRLSAGTGELFF

v_call: TRBV27
clone_size: .
d_call: TRBD1
j_call: TRBJ1-2
cdr3_nt: TGTGCCAGCTCGGGGACAGGGGTTGATGGCTACACCTTC
cdr3_aa: CASSGTGVDGYTF

v_call: TRBV18
clone_size: .
d_call: .
j_call: TRBJ1-2
cdr3_nt: TGTGCCAGCTCACCAGGGCTTGGCTACACCTTC
cdr3_aa: CASSPGLGYTF

v_call: TRBV30
clone_size: .
d_call: .
j_call: TRBJ1-2
cdr3_nt: TGTGCCTGGAGTGTACTCCCGGGAACGAACTATGGCTACACCTTC
cdr3_aa: CAWSVLPGTNYGYTF

v_call: TRBV12-3/TRBV12-4
clone_size: many
d_call: .
j_call: TRBJ1-2
cdr3_nt: TGTGCCAGCAGGCGGGGGGAGCACTATGGCTACACCTTC
cdr3_aa: CASRRGEHYGYTF

v_call: TRBV24-1
clone_size: .
d_call: .
j_call: TRBJ2-5
cdr3_nt: TGTGCCACCAGTGATTTTGGGGGAGGAGAGACCCAGTACTTC
cdr3_aa: CATSDFGGGETQYF

v_call: TRBV7-6
clone_size: .
d_call: .
j_call: TRBJ2-7
cdr3_nt: TGTGCCAGCAGCTTAGCCGACTACGAGCAGTACTTC
cdr3_aa: CASSLADYEQYF

v_call: TRBV2
clone_size: .
d_call: .
j_call: TRBJ2-3
cdr3_nt: TGTGCCAGCAGGCGGGACAGAAACACAGATACGCAGTATTTT
cdr3_aa: CASRRDRNTDTQYF

v_call: TRBV10-3
clone_size: .
d_call: TRBD1
j_call: TRBJ2-7
cdr3_nt: TGTGCCATCAGTGAAGGGACAGGGACAATATCCTACGAGCAGTACTTC
cdr3_aa: CAISEGTGTISYEQYF

v_call: TRBV30
clone_size: .
d_call: .
j_call: TRBJ2-7
cdr3_nt: TGTGCCTGGACGGACAGCTCCTACGAGCAGTACTTC
cdr3_aa: CAWTDSSYEQYF

v_call: TRBV7-8
clone_size: .
d_call: TRBD2
j_call: TRBJ2-1
cdr3_nt: TGTGCCAGCGGGCTAGCGGGAGCGTTGGGTGAGCAGTTCTTC
cdr3_aa: CASGLAGALGEQFF

v_call: TRBV3-1
clone_size: .
d_call: TRBD2
j_call: TRBJ2-5
cdr3_nt: TGTGCCAGCAGCCAAGATTGGGCAGGAGCGGGACAAGAGACCCAGTACTTC
cdr3_aa: CASSQDWAGAGQETQYF

v_call: TRBV4-1
clone_size: many
d_call: TRBD1
j_call: TRBJ1-2
cdr3_nt: TGCGCCAGCAGCCAACCTGGACAGGGGAAGAGTGGCTACACCTTC
cdr3_aa: CASSQPGQGKSGYTF

v_call: TRBV5-1
clone_size: many
d_call: TRBD2
j_call: TRBJ2-7
cdr3_nt: TGCGCCAGCAGCTTACGTGGTAGCGGGAGTTTCCCCTACGAGCAGTACTTC
cdr3_aa: CASSLRGSGSFPYEQYF

v_call: TRBV5-4
clone_size: many
d_call: .
j_call: TRBJ1-6
cdr3_nt: TGTGCCAGCAGCTTGGAGGGTCATAATTCACCCCTCCACTTT
cdr3_aa: CASSLEGHNSPLHF

v_call: TRBV7-3
clone_size: .
d_call: .
j_call: TRBJ2-3
cdr3_nt: TGTACCAGCAGCCCTCGGGGCCCAGATACGCAGTATTTT
cdr3_aa: CTSSPRGPDTQYF

v_call: TRBV11-2
clone_size: many
d_call: .
j_call: TRBJ2-3
cdr3_nt: TGTGCCAGCAGCCGGGGAGTTACGCAGTATTTT
cdr3_aa: CASSRGVTQYF

v_call: TRBV6-9
clone_size: .
d_call: .
j_call: TRBJ1-1
cdr3_nt: TGTGCCAGCAGTTTTTACAGGACGAACACTGAAGCTTTCTTT
cdr3_aa: CASSFYRTNTEAFF

v_call: TRBV24-1
clone_size: .
d_call: .
j_call: TRBJ1-6
cdr3_nt: TGTGCCACCAGTGATTTGCGGCAGGGGAATTCACCCCTCCACTTT
cdr3_aa: CATSDLRQGNSPLHF

v_call: TRBV6-1
clone_size: many
d_call: .
j_call: TRBJ1-2
cdr3_nt: TGTGCCAGCAGCCTCACAAGAAACTATGGCTACACCTTC
cdr3_aa: CASSLTRNYGYTF

v_call: TRBV11-1
clone_size: .
d_call: .
j_call: TRBJ2-7
cdr3_nt: TGTGCCAGCAGCTTAGAGCCGACCCTTGACTTCTACGAGCAGTACTTC
cdr3_aa: CASSLEPTLDFYEQYF

v_call: TRBV19
clone_size: many
d_call: TRBD2
j_call: TRBJ2-1
cdr3_nt: TGTGCCAGCGCGTTACGCGGGAGTGGGGAGCAGTTCTTC
cdr3_aa: CASALRGSGEQFF

v_call: TRBV2
clone_size: many
d_call: .
j_call: TRBJ1-1
cdr3_nt: TGTGCCAGCAGGACGGACAGGAACACTGAAGCTTTCTTT
cdr3_aa: CASRTDRNTEAFF

v_call: TRBV2
clone_size: once
d_call: .
j_call: TRBJ1-6
cdr3_nt: TGTGCCAGCAGAGGGCAGGGACAATTTACCCCACCCCTCCACTTT
cdr3_aa: CASRGQGQFTPPLHF

v_call: TRBV12-3/TRBV12-4
clone_size: few
d_call: .
j_call: TRBJ2-3
cdr3_nt: TGTGCCAGCAGGGGCAGGGAGGGCACAGATACGCAGTATTTT
cdr3_aa: CASRGREGTDTQYF

v_call: TRBV7-8
clone_size: many
d_call: .
j_call: TRBJ2-7
cdr3_nt: TGTGCCAGCAGCTTCGAGGGCCCCTACGAGCAGTACTTC
cdr3_aa: CASSFEGPYEQYF

v_call: TRBV2
clone_size: many
d_call: .
j_call: TRBJ1-1
cdr3_nt: TGTGCCAGCAGTGCCGGTGGGGGGGGGAACACTGAAGCTTTCTTT
cdr3_aa: CASSAGGGGNTEAFF

v_call: TRBV7-6
clone_size: .
d_call: .
j_call: TRBJ2-6
cdr3_nt: TGTGCCAGCAGCTTAGCAGGACAGACAAGCTCTGGGGCCAACGTCCTGACTTTC
cdr3_aa: CASSLAGQTSSGANVLTF

v_call: TRBV20-1
clone_size: many
d_call: TRBD2
j_call: TRBJ2-3
cdr3_nt: TGCAGTGCTCACTCCGGGACTAGCGGAGATACGCAGTATTTT
cdr3_aa: CSAHSGTSGDTQYF

v_call: TRBV5-4
clone_size: .
d_call: TRBD2
j_call: TRBJ2-5
cdr3_nt: TGTGCCAGCAGCTCGAGGGCGGGGGACCAAGAGACCCAGTACTTC
cdr3_aa: CASSSRAGDQETQYF

v_call: TRBV11-2
clone_size: .
d_call: .
j_call: TRBJ2-2
cdr3_nt: TGTGCCAGCAGCTTAGTTTTACCCTACACCGGGGAGCTGTTTTTT
cdr3_aa: CASSLVLPYTGELFF

v_call: TRBV10-3
clone_size: .
d_call: .
j_call: TRBJ2-7
cdr3_nt: TGTGCCATCAGTGTTGAGGGGGCGGGGTACGAGCAGTACTTC
cdr3_aa: CAISVEGAGYEQYF

v_call: TRBV10-2
clone_size: many
d_call: .
j_call: TRBJ1-2
cdr3_nt: TGCGCCAGCAGCCCCCTACCCCACTATGGCTACACCTTC
cdr3_aa: CASSPLPHYGYTF

v_call: TRBV6-6
clone_size: many
d_call: .
j_call: TRBJ2-7
cdr3_nt: TGTGCCAGCAGTTACTCGGGGACACGTTCTTACGAGCAGTACTTC
cdr3_aa: CASSYSGTRSYEQYF

v_call: TRBV19
clone_size: .
d_call: .
j_call: TRBJ2-5
cdr3_nt: TGTGCCAGTAGTATATCGGCAGGCCAGACCCAGTACTTC
cdr3_aa: CASSISAGQTQYF

v_call: TRBV25-1
clone_size: .
d_call: TRBD1
j_call: TRBJ2-7
cdr3_nt: TGTGCCAGCTCACGGGCCACCGGGACAGGGGACGAGCAGTACTTC
cdr3_aa: CASSRATGTGDEQYF

v_call: TRBV19
clone_size: .
d_call: .
j_call: TRBJ1-1
cdr3_nt: TGTGCCAGCCAGACAGGTACGGTCACTGAAGCTTTCTTT
cdr3_aa: CASQTGTVTEAFF

v_call: TRBV12-3/TRBV12-4
clone_size: many
d_call: .
j_call: TRBJ1-2
cdr3_nt: TGTGCCAGCAGTTTACAGGCAGGGTATGGCTACACCTTC
cdr3_aa: CASSLQAGYGYTF

v_call: TRBV5-1
clone_size: .
d_call: TRBD1
j_call: TRBJ1-2
cdr3_nt: TGCGCCAGCAGCCCGGGGGACAGAATAATCAATTATGGCTACACCTTC
cdr3_aa: CASSPGDRIINYGYTF

v_call: TRBV6-1
clone_size: few
d_call: .
j_call: TRBJ2-3
cdr3_nt: TGTGCCACCAATACAGTTTTCACAGATACGCAGTATTTT
cdr3_aa: CATNTVFTDTQYF

v_call: TRBV11-2
clone_size: few
d_call: TRBD1
j_call: TRBJ2-1
cdr3_nt: TGTGCCAGCAGCTTAGGGGCCGGACAGGGGATCGTAACCTACAATGAGCAGTTCTTC
cdr3_aa: CASSLGAGQGIVTYNEQFF

v_call: TRBV24-1
clone_size: many
d_call: .
j_call: TRBJ2-3
cdr3_nt: TGTGCCACCAGTTATCGATCAGATACGCAGTATTTT
cdr3_aa: CATSYRSDTQYF

v_call: TRBV11-2
clone_size: many
d_call: .
j_call: TRBJ2-7
cdr3_nt: TGTGCCAGCAGCCTAATGGCGGGGCCAGGCCGGTCCTACGAGCAGTACTTC
cdr3_aa: CASSLMAGPGRSYEQYF

v_call: TRBV3-1
clone_size: .
d_call: .
j_call: TRBJ2-5
cdr3_nt: TGTGCCAGCCAGGGGTTGGGAAGGGAGACCCAGTACTTC
cdr3_aa: CASQGLGRETQYF